The 5 T cell receptor beta chains listed next were all sequenced from one sample in a study of beta chain features in type 1 diabetes. Study results and caveats: Moderately but significantly shorter TCRB CDR3s were found in Type 1 diabetes patients in all four CD4+ subsets.

No antigen has been identified for these receptors. Expressed TCRB transcripts were sequenced because the isolated RNA had all been reverse transcribed beforehand. Profiling relied on immunoSEQ multiplex PCR, and the TCRdb table lists in-frame clones only, not all of them. Of about 370,000 clones listed, 8.5% to 10% are singletons. The sequencing input was central memory CD4+ T cells from blood. These receptors were collected from a man aged 30 to 45 with type 1 diabetes.

The chain employs TRBV12-5 and TRBJ2-3; perhaps D is TRBD1 or TRBD2 (5 bases each). V lost 1 base, J lost 2 bases, and 10 bases lay in between. CDR3 length: 15 amino acids. Germline values: CDR1 LGHNT, CDR2 FRNRAP. The CDR3: CASGLGEGTTDTQYF. CDR3 bases: TGTGCTAGTGGTTTGGGCGAGGGGACCACAGATACGCAGTATTTT.

The chain combines TRBV15 with TRBJ1-2; D may be TRBD1 (5 bases). The ends were cut back, 5 bases at V and 2 bases at J, with 18 bases in the middle. Germline CDR1 reads LNHNV; CDR2 reads YYDKDF (reference sequence). CDR3 size: 16 residues. DNA of the CDR3: TGTGCCACCAGCTCCGTAACCGGGACGGTGAACTATGGCTACACCTTC. This encodes CATSSVTGTVNYGYTF.

Worth noting for this clone: The sample carries other DNA sequences with the same CDR3. The chain recombines TRBV27 with TRBJ1-1; D is unclear. Germline loops: CDR1 MNHEY, CDR2 SMNVEV (reference sequence). The CDR3 has 13 residues. V lost 3 bases and J lost 6, with 11 bases in between. The CDR3 nucleotides read TGTGCCAGCAGTTTCCCGGGCGCCCCTGAAGCTTTCTTT. Protein sequence: CASSFPGAPEAFF.

This clone was counted only a few times. The chain joins TRBV20-1 to TRBJ2-7; D gene ambiguous. Germline V gene sequence: CDR1 DFQATT, CDR2 SNEGSKA (reference sequence). The CDR3 is 11 amino acids. V was pared by 6 bases and J by 5 bases, with 11 bases between. In nucleotides, the CDR3 is TGCAGTGCCCGAAGAGGTCACGAGCAGTACTTC. Encoded protein: CSARRGHEQYF.

This clone was seen only a few times. Other DNA sequences of this sample code for an identical CDR3. This rearrangement joins TRBV2 to TRBJ1-5, with 10 bases lining up with TRBD1. The germline gives CDR1 SNHLY, CDR2 FYNNEI. This CDR3 has 14 residues. The V and J ends lost 4 bases and 4 bases, in that order; junction bases with no gene match: 1. The CDR3 spells CASSGTGGNQPQHF. As DNA, the CDR3 is TGTGCCAGCAGTGGGACAGGGGGAAATCAGCCCCAGCATTTT.